This T cell receptor (beta chain) is from a study of cytomegalovirus exposure and HLA in healthy donors. Broader study findings: Overall, approximately 150 TCR beta chains were annotated as cytomegalovirus-associated.

60 Vbeta and 13 Jbeta primers were used in PCR. Per the authors' pipeline: About 83 million unique TCR beta chains, 10 million to 14 million shared, were counted in a later analysis. Only in-frame clones appear in the TCRdb table, and some are missing; sequencing was by immunoSEQ multiplex PCR. V and J calls and clone size are those listed in that table; D and trimming were worked out from the DNA. The sample yields roughly 120,000 clones, approximately 61% seen once. This clone has a handful of counts. What it binds is unknown. The V segment lost 7 bases and the J segment 6 bases; nucleotides outside the gene matches: 6. The CDR3 is 13 residues long. Germline CDR1 LNHDA, CDR2 SQIVND (reference sequence).

Sequences were obtained from PBMCs. V gene TRBV19 combines with J gene TRBJ1-5; 7 bases are a match to TRBD1. The TCR originated in a young man in good health and CMV-seropositive. DNA of the CDR3: TGTGCCAGTACCAACAGGGGATCTCAGCCCCAGCATTTT. It specifies CASTNRGSQPQHF.